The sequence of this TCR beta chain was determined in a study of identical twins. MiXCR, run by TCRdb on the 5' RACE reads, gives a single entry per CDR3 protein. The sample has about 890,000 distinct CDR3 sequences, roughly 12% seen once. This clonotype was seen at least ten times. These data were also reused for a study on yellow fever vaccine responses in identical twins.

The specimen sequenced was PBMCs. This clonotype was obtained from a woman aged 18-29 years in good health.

CDR3 sequence: CSARTSGTYNEQFF. The CDR3 DNA sequence: TGCAGTGCCAGGACTAGCGGGACCTACAATGAGCAGTTCTTC. The chain carries TRBV20-1 and TRBJ2-1, with 12 bases fitting TRBD2. The CDR3 loop spans 14 amino acids. CDR1 is DFQATT and CDR2 is SNEGSKA in the germline V gene (reference sequence). V lost 6 bases, J lost 2 bases, and 2 bases stayed unmatched.